These 21 T cell receptor beta chains originate from one sample sequenced in a study of CD8+ T cells in alopecia areata. Extracted from the samples, RNA was reverse transcribed into cDNA to serve as the sequencing template. The protocol was immunoSEQ multiplex PCR, while the TCRdb copy is restricted to in-frame clones and leaves out a portion. The data contain about 98,000 clones, roughly 42% of them seen just once; the ten biggest clones take up approximately 0.79%. Specimen: CD4+ T cells sorted from blood. Receptor source: a human donor with alopecia areata.

This clone showed up just a few times. The V call is TRBV7-6, the J call TRBJ2-7; D might be TRBD1 (5 bases). V was shortened by 1 base and J by 0 bases, with 13 bases between the two germline ends. The CDR3 contains 16 residues. Germline CDR1 SGHVS, CDR2 FNYEAQ. The CDR3 reads CASSLGAGQTSYEQYF. Written as DNA, the CDR3 is TGTGCCAGCAGCTTAGGTGCAGGGCAGACCTCCTACGAGCAGTACTTC. Complete variable domain (other parts from reference TRBV7-6 and TRBJ2-7): GAGVSQSPRYKVTKRGQDVALRCDPISGHVSLYWYRQALGQGPEFLTYFNYEAQQDKSGLPNDRFSAERPEGSISTLTIQRTEQRDSAMYRCASSLGAGQTSYEQYFGPGTRLTVT.

The chain carries TRBV27 and TRBJ2-1; D is unresolved. Germline CDR1 and CDR2: MNHEY and SMNVEV (reference sequence). The CDR3 consists of 15 residues. Trimming shortened V by 3 bases and J by 5 bases, and 14 bases separated the two germline ends. The CDR3 DNA sequence: TGTGCCAGCAGTTTTTATCGTGGAACCCACAATGAGCAGTTCTTC. This sequence encodes CASSFYRGTHNEQFF.

This clone was observed a few times. The V gene is TRBV2, the J gene TRBJ2-3, with 13 nucleotides matching TRBD2. There are 16 residues in the CDR3. V lost 6 bases to trimming and J lost 2 bases; unmatched junction nucleotides: 5. The germline V gene has CDR1 SNHLY and CDR2 FYNNEI. This CDR3 reads CASSPLAGGDTDTQYF. CDR3 coding DNA: TGTGCCAGCAGCCCACTAGCGGGGGGGGACACAGATACGCAGTATTTT.

The chain recombines TRBV30 with TRBJ2-1; 9 bases match TRBD2. V dropped 2 bases and J dropped 6; count of bases not matched to a gene: 8. The germline V gene has CDR1 GTSNPN and CDR2 SVGIG (reference sequence). This CDR3 has 15 residues. Here the CDR3 reads CAWSRGTSYGNEQFF. Written as DNA, the CDR3 is TGTGCCTGGAGTAGAGGGACTAGCTATGGCAATGAGCAGTTCTTC.

This clone has only a few counts. This rearrangement joins TRBV5-1 to TRBJ2-5, with 7 bases lining up with TRBD1. The CDR3 extends over 16 amino acids. V dropped 3 bases and J dropped 3; count of bases not matched to a gene: 11. CDR1 is SGHRS and CDR2 is YFSETQ in the germline V gene. DNA of the CDR3: TGCGCCAGCAGCTCCCACTCGACAGGGTATGAAGAGACCCAGTACTTC. Its protein product is CASSSHSTGYEETQYF.

The chain couples TRBV30 to TRBJ2-1, with TRBD1 identical over 7 bases. Germline CDR1 GTSNPN, CDR2 SVGIG (reference sequence). The CDR3 extends over 13 amino acids. V lost 3 bases, J lost 6 bases, and 5 bases stayed unmatched. The DNA of the CDR3 is TGTGCCTGGAGAGGGACAGTGGCCAATGAGCAGTTCTTC. This encodes CAWRGTVANEQFF.

The chain joins TRBV29-1 to TRBJ2-2; no clear D gene. Trimming left V 2 bases short and J 2 bases short, with 15 bases between. The CDR3 extends over 16 amino acids. Germline assignment: CDR1 SQVTM and CDR2 ANQGSEA. Here the CDR3 DNA reads TGCAGCGTTGAAAGGTACGCCGGACGAAACACCGGGGAGCTGTTTTTT. Translated, it gives CSVERYAGRNTGELFF.

This clone was counted a few times. The chain combines TRBV7-9 with TRBJ1-3, with TRBD1 as a possible D gene (5 bases). The CDR3 sequence is 16 residues long. Germline values: CDR1 SEHNR, CDR2 FQNEAQ (reference sequence). The V end was cut by 8 bases, the J end by 0 bases, with 17 bases between. CDR3 region: CASLKIGGASGNTIYF. Here the CDR3 DNA reads TGTGCCAGCTTAAAGATCGGAGGGGCCTCTGGAAACACCATATATTTT. Combining the CDR3 with reference TRBV7-9 and TRBJ1-3 gives the whole variable domain DTGVSQNPRHKITKRGQNVTFRCDPISEHNRLYWYRQTLGQGPEFLTYFQNEAQLEKSRLLSDRFSAERPKGSFSTLEIQRTEQGDSAMYLCASLKIGGASGNTIYFGEGSWLTVV.

This clone has a handful of counts. The chain is built from TRBV29-1 and TRBJ2-1; D gene uncertain. Trimming cost V 7 bases and J 4 bases, with 8 bases left between them. Germline CDR1 reads SQVTM; CDR2 reads ANQGSEA. This CDR3 region has 11 residues. The CDR3 nucleotides read TGCAGCGCATTGTTATACAATGAGCAGTTCTTC. Translating it yields CSALLYNEQFF.

In its sample, this clone was seen a few times. The chain combines TRBV29-1 with TRBJ2-2; TRBD2 matches 7 bases. The CDR3 covers 14 residues. CDR1 SQVTM and CDR2 ANQGSEA come from the germline V gene. J lost 1 base, V lost 7 bases, and 6 bases had no gene match. CDR3 region: CSGGLGLNTGELFF. CDR3 sequence (DNA): TGCAGCGGCGGACTAGGATTGAACACCGGGGAGCTGTTTTTT.

This clone was recorded a few times. The chain uses TRBV30 and TRBJ2-6, with D possibly TRBD2 on 5 matching bases. CDR1 and CDR2 (germline): GTSNPN, SVGIG (reference sequence). V lost 3 bases to trimming and J lost 0 bases, with 15 bases between them. The CDR3 length is 17 residues. The DNA for the CDR3 is TGTGCCTGGAGCCGAGGGCGGTCCGACTCTGGGGCCAACGTCCTGACTTTC. Protein: CAWSRGRSDSGANVLTF.

V and J are TRBV5-6 and TRBJ2-3; D possibly corresponds to TRBD2 (5 bases). This CDR3 spans 14 amino acids. V was clipped by 2 bases and J by 3 bases, with 10 bases between them. The germline V gene encodes CDR1 SGHDT and CDR2 YYEEEE. The CDR3 bases are TGTGCCAGCAGCTTTCCAGAGGGAACAGATACGCAGTATTTT. As protein: CASSFPEGTDTQYF.

The chain recombines TRBV7-8 with TRBJ2-2, with 10 positions matching TRBD2. Trimming took 2 bases from V and 5 from J; bases not matched to a gene: 8. This CDR3 contains 17 residues. The germline gives CDR1 SGHVS, CDR2 FQNEAQ. The CDR3 nucleotides read TGTGCCAGCAGCTTATTACCTCCTAGCGGGAGTACCGGGGAGCTGTTTTTT. Its protein product is CASSLLPPSGSTGELFF.

The chain joins TRBV4-3 to TRBJ1-2, with unresolved D. Germline V gene data show CDR1 as LGHNA and CDR2 as YSLEER. Between the trimmed V and J ends, which lost 3 bases and 3 bases, there was a span of 17 bases. The CDR3 loop spans 16 amino acids. For the CDR3, the DNA is TGCGCCAGCAGCCAGGGTCTTCGACAAACAGACTATGGCTACACCTTC. It codes for CASSQGLRQTDYGYTF.

This rearrangement joins TRBV30 to TRBJ1-1, with 9 bases identical to TRBD1. The CDR3 is 14 residues long. V was pared by 0 bases and J by 4 bases, with 3 bases of the junction left unmatched. In germline, CDR1 is GTSNPN, CDR2 SVGIG (reference sequence). CDR3 in DNA: TGTGCCTGGAGTGTAGGGACAGGGCCCACTGAAGCTTTCTTT. Translation gives CAWSVGTGPTEAFF.

This clone came up once. This sequence joins TRBV30 and TRBJ2-5, with D uncertain. This CDR3 has 13 residues. The germline V gene has CDR1 GTSNPN and CDR2 SVGIG (reference sequence). V was clipped by 0 bases and J by 5 bases, with 10 bases between them. The CDR3 sequence is CAWSVMGRETQYF. CDR3 bases: TGTGCCTGGAGTGTCATGGGTAGGGAGACCCAGTACTTC.

The chain employs TRBV7-6 and TRBJ2-7; D possibly corresponds to TRBD1 (5 bases). Germline assignment: CDR1 SGHVS and CDR2 FNYEAQ. The CDR3 is 13 amino acids. Between the trimmed V and J ends, which lost 5 bases and 4 bases, there was a span of 12 bases. CDR3 DNA: TGTGCCAGCAGCCCCTACCAGGGTTACGAGCAGTACTTC. Translated, it gives CASSPYQGYEQYF. The full variable domain, rest sourced from reference TRBV7-6 and TRBJ2-7, is GAGVSQSPRYKVTKRGQDVALRCDPISGHVSLYWYRQALGQGPEFLTYFNYEAQQDKSGLPNDRFSAERPEGSISTLTIQRTEQRDSAMYRCASSPYQGYEQYFGPGTRLTVT.

This clone was seen a handful of times. The chain recombines TRBV29-1 with TRBJ1-1; the D is unclear. The V gene's germline CDR1 is SQVTM and CDR2 ANQGSEA. The CDR3 spans 13 residues. V lost 4 bases and J 0 bases, leaving 9 bases between the germline ends. In DNA, the CDR3 is TGCAGCGTTGTTCGGATCATGAACACTGAAGCTTTCTTT. Translated: CSVVRIMNTEAFF.

The chain is built from TRBV30 and TRBJ2-7, with a weak D call TRBD1 (6 bases). The CDR3 has 13 amino acids. Germline-derived CDR1 and CDR2 are GTSNPN and SVGIG (reference sequence). V dropped 1 base and J dropped 6 bases, with 13 bases sitting between them. The CDR3 is CAWSAGELGEQYF. CDR3 nucleotides: TGTGCCTGGAGTGCAGGGGAACTGGGCGAGCAGTACTTC.

The chain is built from TRBV6-5 and TRBJ2-7; tentatively, D is TRBD1 (6 bases). CDR3 length equals 15 residues. From germline, CDR1 is MNHEY and CDR2 SVGAGI. V gave up 6 bases and J gave up 2 bases, with 17 bases separating them. CDR3 nucleotide sequence: TGTGCCAGCAGCCCCCGCCGGGACAACCCCTACGAGCAGTACTTC. It is translated as CASSPRRDNPYEQYF.

This clone was counted between two and nine times. The V call is TRBV10-3, the J call TRBJ1-2; a possible D gene is TRBD1 (6 bases). Germline CDR1 ENHRY, CDR2 SYGVKD. The V end lost 11 bases, the J end lost 4 bases, and 17 bases lay between the germline ends. This CDR3 spans 13 amino acids. The CDR3 is CASTGGAGYGYTF. CDR3 sequence (DNA): TGTGCCTCCACGGGGGGCGCTGGCTATGGCTACACCTTC.